This T cell receptor beta chain derives from a study of post-analysis software for immune sequencing data (dated by TCRdb to 2014 to 2015). Study-wide context: Disease courses on record covered relapsing-remitting, secondary progressive and progressive-relapsing multiple sclerosis, though some patients had no subtype annotation. The patient repertoires were set against under 13 previously published healthy control repertoires from donors whose ages ranged from about 6 to 27 years. A subset of samples was prepared in parallel using single-end sample barcoding, then pooled and co-amplified after Illumina adapter ligation. Overall study outcomes, separate from this receptor: Compared with controls, multiple sclerosis patients had significantly lower normalized Chao1 diversity, a finding suggesting substantial peripheral T-cell clonal expansion. The control group was slightly older than the multiple sclerosis patient group. Direct clustering with F measure showed strong co-clustering of samples prepared in the same batch, prompting a batch-effect correction. Roughly 5 TRBV segments, including TRBV5-6, TRBV5-1 and TRBV20-1, were significantly more frequent in patients than controls.

V is pared back by 0 bases and J by 4 bases, with 6 bases lying between the germline termini. Per the germline V gene (reference sequence), LNHDA is the CDR1 and SQIVND is the CDR2. Spanning cysteine to phenylalanine, the CDR3 consists of 14 amino acids. Only CDR3 DNA is held: 42 bases, read in frame from base 1. About this clonotype: This receptor's antigen is unknown. Per-base quality was not reported, and no clone a single base away is much larger than it.

To demonstrate the VDJtools post-analysis software, TCR beta repertoires were profiled from the peripheral blood of more than 10 young patients with multiple sclerosis. The multiple sclerosis patients were children and adolescents ranging in age from roughly 6 to 15 years. Receptors were amplified or captured by PCR. Sequencing instrument: Illumina HiSeq 2500. To reduce PCR and sequencing biases, unique molecular identifiers were built into the TCR beta cDNA libraries. Per 1 to 10 million input T cells, some 500,000 cDNA molecules were obtained, such that each molecule approximated one T cell. Patient libraries were prepared and sequenced with the same protocol used for the earlier healthy control dataset. Samples belonging to the same batch were prepared together, multiplexed and sequenced on a shared HiSeq lane. The published analysis was carried out like this. MIGEC handled the raw barcoded reads, throwing out single-read molecular identifier groups before consensus assembly and CDR3 extraction. Clonotype tables were post-analysed with VDJtools, and diversity was normalized by down-sampling all datasets to the smallest sample size. Repertoire overlap clustering matched CDR3 amino acid but not nucleotide sequences to correct batch-related cross-sample contamination. TCRdb redid the processing of the public reads, applying fastp at Q25 and MiXCR, and retained in-frame beta chains. Each CDR3 protein gets just one entry, which takes the most common genes and DNA from the rows behind it. These V and J calls are TCRdb output, not the study's own analysis. Counted in this sample were approximately 730,000 distinct CDR3 sequences; roughly 30% of them appeared once. Around 0.55% of the sample goes to the ten largest clones.

Recombination connected TRBV19 to TRBJ1-4; there is no confident call for the D gene. What was sequenced was blood. The sequence was collected from a girl between 5 and 17 years old with multiple sclerosis. The DNA reads TGTGCCAGTAGTATAGAGGGAAGTAATGAAAAACTGTTTTTT. Its protein reads: CASSIEGSNEKLFF.